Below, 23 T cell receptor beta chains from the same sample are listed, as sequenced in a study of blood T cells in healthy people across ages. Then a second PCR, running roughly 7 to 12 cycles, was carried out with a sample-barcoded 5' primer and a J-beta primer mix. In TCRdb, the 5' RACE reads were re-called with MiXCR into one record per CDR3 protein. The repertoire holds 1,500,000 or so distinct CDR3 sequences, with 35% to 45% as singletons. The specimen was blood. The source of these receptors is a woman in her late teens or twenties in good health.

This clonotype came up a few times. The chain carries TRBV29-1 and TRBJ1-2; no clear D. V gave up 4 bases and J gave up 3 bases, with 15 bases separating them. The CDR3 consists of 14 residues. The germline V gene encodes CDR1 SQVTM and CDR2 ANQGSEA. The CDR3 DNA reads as TGCAGCGTTGTTAGGGTCAAATTGGACTATGGCTACACCTTC. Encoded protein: CSVVRVKLDYGYTF.

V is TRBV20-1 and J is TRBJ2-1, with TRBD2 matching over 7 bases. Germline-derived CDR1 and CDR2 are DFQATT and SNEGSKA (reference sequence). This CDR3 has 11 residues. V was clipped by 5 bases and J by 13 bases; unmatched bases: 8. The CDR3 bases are TGCAGTGCTCGTCCGGGACTACCTCAGTTCTTC. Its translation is CSARPGLPQFF.

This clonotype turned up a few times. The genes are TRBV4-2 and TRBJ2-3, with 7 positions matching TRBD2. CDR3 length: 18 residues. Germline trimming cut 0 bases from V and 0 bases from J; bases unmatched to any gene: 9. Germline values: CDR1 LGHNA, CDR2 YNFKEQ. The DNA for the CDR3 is TGTGCCAGCAGCCAAGACCTAGCGGAGGAGGATAGCACAGATACGCAGTATTTT. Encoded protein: CASSQDLAEEDSTDTQYF.

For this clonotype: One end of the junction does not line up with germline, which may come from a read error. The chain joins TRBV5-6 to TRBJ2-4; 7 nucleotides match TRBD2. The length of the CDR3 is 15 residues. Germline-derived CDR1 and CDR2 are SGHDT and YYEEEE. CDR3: CASRLGGFGRNIQYF. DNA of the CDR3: TGTGCCAGCAGATTGGGGGGGTTCGGGCGAAACATTCAGTACTTC.

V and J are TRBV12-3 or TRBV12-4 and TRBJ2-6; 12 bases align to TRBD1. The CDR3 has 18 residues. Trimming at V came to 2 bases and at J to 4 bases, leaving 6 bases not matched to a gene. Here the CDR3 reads CASSLSGQGATGANVLTF. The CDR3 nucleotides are TGTGCCAGCAGTTTATCGGGACAGGGGGCGACGGGGGCCAACGTCCTGACTTTC.

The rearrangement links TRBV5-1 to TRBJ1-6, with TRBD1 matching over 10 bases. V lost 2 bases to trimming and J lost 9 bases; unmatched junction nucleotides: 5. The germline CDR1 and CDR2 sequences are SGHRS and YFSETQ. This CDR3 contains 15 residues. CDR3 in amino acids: CASSFVGTGVSPLHF. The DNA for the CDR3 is TGCGCCAGCAGCTTCGTGGGGACAGGGGTTTCACCCCTCCACTTT.

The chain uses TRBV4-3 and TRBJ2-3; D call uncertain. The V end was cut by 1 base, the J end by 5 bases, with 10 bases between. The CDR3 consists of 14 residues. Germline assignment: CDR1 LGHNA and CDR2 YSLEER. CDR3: CASSQGLDRDTQYF. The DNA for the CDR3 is TGCGCCAGCAGCCAAGGCTTGGATAGAGATACGCAGTATTTT.

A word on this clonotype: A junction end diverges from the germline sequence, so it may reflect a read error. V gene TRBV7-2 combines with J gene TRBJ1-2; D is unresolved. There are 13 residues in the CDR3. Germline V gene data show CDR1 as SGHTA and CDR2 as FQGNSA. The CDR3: CASNRNVGYGYTF. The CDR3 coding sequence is TGTGCCAGCAACCGGAATGTGGGCTATGGGTACACCTTC.

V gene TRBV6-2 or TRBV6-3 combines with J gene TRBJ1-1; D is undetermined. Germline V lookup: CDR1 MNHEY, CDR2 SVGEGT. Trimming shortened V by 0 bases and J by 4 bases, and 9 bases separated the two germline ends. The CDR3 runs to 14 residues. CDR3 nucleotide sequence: TGTGCCAGCAGTTACTCGGGAGAGCGCACTGAAGCTTTCTTT. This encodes CASSYSGERTEAFF.

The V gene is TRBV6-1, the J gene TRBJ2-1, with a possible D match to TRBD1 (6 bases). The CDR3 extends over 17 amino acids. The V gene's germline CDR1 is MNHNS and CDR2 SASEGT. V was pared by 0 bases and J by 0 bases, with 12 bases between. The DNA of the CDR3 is TGTGCCAGCAGTGAAGCCTCAGGGGTTTCCTCCTACAATGAGCAGTTCTTC. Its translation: CASSEASGVSSYNEQFF.

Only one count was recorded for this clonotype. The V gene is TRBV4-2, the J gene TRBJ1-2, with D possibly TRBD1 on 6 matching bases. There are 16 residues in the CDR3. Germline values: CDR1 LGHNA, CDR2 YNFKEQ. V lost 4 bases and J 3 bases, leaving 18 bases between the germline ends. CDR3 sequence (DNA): TGTGCCAGCAGCCCGTCCAGGGGACGAAGAGACTATGGCTACACCTTC. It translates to CASSPSRGRRDYGYTF.

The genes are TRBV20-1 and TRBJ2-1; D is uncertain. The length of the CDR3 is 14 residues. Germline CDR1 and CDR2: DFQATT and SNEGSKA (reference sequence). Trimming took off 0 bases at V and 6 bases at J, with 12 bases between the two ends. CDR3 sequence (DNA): TGCAGTGCTAGAGATCGAATCCTATTCAATGAGCAGTTCTTC. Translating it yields CSARDRILFNEQFF.

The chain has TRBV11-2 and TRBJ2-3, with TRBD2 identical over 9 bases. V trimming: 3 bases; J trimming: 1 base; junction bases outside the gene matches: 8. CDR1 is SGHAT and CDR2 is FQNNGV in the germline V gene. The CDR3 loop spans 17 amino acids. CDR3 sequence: CASSFALTSGGTDTQYF. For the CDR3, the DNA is TGTGCCAGCAGCTTCGCCCTGACTAGCGGAGGCACAGATACGCAGTATTTT. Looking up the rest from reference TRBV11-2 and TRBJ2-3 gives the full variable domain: EAGVAQSPRYKIIEKRQSVAFWCNPISGHATLYWYQQILGQGPKLLIQFQNNGVVDDSQLPKDRFSAERLKGVDSTLKIQPAKLEDSAVYLCASSFALTSGGTDTQYFGPGTRLTVL.

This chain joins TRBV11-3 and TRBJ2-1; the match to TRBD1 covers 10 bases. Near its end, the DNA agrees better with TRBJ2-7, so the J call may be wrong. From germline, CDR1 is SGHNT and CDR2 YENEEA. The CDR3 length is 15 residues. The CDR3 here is CASSPGQGSHNEQYF. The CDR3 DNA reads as TGTGCCAGCAGCCCGGGACAGGGGTCCCACAATGAGCAGTACTTC.

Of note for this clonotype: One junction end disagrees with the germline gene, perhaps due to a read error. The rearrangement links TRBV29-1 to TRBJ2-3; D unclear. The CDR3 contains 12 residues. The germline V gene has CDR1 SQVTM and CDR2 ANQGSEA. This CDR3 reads CSVARDGDTRYF. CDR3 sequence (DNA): TGCAGCGTTGCCCGCGATGGAGATACGCGGTATTTT.

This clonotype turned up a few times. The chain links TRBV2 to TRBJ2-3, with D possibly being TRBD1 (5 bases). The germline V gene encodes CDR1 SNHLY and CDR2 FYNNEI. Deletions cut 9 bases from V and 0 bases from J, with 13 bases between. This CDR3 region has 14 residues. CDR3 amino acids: CASRPGMSTDTQYF. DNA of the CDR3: TGTGCCAGTAGGCCAGGGATGAGCACAGATACGCAGTATTTT.

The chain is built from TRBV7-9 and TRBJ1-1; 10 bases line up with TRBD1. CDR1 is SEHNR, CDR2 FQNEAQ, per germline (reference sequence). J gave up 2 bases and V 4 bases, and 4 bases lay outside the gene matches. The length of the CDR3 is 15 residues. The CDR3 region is CASSSRDRGNTEAFF. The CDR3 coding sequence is TGTGCCAGCAGCTCCCGGGACAGGGGTAACACTGAAGCTTTCTTT.

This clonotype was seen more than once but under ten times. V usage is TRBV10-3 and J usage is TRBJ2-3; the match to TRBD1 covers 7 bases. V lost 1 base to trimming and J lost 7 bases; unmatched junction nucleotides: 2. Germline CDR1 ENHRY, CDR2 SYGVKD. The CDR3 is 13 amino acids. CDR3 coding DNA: TGTGCCATCAGTGAGTGGACAGGTTATACGCAGTATTTT. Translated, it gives CAISEWTGYTQYF.

CDR3 bases: TGTGCCAGCAAACTGGGGACCCTACAAGCCAAAAACATTCAGTACTTC. This codes for CASKLGTLQAKNIQYF. The V gene is TRBV19, the J gene TRBJ2-4, with D possibly called TRBD1 or TRBD2 (5 bases each). Germline V gives CDR1 LNHDA, CDR2 SQIVND (reference sequence). This CDR3 has 16 amino acids. The V gene lost 9 bases and the J gene lost 0 bases, with 18 bases spanning the gap.

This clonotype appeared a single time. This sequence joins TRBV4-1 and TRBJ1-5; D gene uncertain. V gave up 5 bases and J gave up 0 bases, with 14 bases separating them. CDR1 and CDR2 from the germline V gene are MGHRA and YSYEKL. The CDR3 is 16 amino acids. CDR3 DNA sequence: TGCGCCAGCAGCGCGTCCCCGGGAGTTAGCAATCAGCCCCAGCATTTT. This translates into CASSASPGVSNQPQHF.

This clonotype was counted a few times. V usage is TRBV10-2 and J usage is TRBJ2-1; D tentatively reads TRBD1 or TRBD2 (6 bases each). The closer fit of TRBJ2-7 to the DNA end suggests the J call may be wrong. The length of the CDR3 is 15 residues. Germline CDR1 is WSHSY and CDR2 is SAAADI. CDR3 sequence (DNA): TGCGCCAGCAGTGACCCCGGGGGCCCCTACAATGAGCAGTACTTC. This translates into CASSDPGGPYNEQYF.

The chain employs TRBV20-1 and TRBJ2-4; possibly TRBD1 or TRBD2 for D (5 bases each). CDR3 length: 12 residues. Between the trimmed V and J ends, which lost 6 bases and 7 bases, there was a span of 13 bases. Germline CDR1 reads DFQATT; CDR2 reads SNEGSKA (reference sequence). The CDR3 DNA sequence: TGCAGTGCCACGGTTGGGGGTAACATTCAGTACTTC. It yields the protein CSATVGGNIQYF.

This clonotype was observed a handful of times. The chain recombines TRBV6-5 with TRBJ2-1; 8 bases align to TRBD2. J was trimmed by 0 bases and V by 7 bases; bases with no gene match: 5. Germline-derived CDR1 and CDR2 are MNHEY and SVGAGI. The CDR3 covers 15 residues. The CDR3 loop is CASTKSGSSYNEQFF. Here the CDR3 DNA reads TGTGCCAGCACGAAAAGCGGGAGCTCCTACAATGAGCAGTTCTTC.